This record covers a single TCR beta chain. No antigen is known for it. The sample is drawn from a study of post-analysis software for immune sequencing data. Germline V gene data show CDR1 as SGHRS and CDR2 as YFSETQ. CDR3 size: 18 residues. Trimming at V came to 4 bases and at J to 2 bases, leaving 14 bases not matched to a gene. Study-wide results and caveats: In patients, about 5 TRBV segments were more frequent than in controls, with TRBV5-6, TRBV5-1 and TRBV20-1 among them. Significantly lower normalized Chao1 diversity was found in patients with multiple sclerosis relative to controls.

Unique molecular identifiers were carried by the TCR beta cDNA libraries. MiXCR, applied by TCRdb to the PCR reads, yields one record per CDR3 protein. The sample includes 820,000 or so distinct CDR3 sequences, about 57% seen only once; the top ten take approximately 4.4%. The rearrangement joins TRBV5-1 to TRBJ2-7; 11 bases fit TRBD2. Material for sequencing was blood. The source of this sequence is a girl between 10 and 17 years old with multiple sclerosis. CDR3 region: CASSLASGTSGPTYEQYF. CDR3 nucleotide sequence: TGCGCCAGCAGCCTGGCCTCCGGGACTAGCGGACCTACCTACGAGCAGTACTTC.